This TCR beta chain emerged from a study of T cells after yellow fever vaccination. Notes on the study in general: Subsequent to the booster, the majority of primary-vaccination clones reappeared (around 97% CD4, approximately 90% CD8).

TCRdb ran MiXCR on the 5' RACE reads and lists one entry per CDR3 protein. The sample has some 600,000 distinct CDR3 sequences; approximately 13% are singletons. Between the trimmed V and J ends, which lost 0 bases and 1 base, there was a span of 8 bases. CDR3 size: 15 residues. Per the germline V gene, CDR1 is LGHDT and CDR2 is YNNKEL (reference sequence). Comments on this clonotype: Its antigen is still unknown.

The chain uses TRBV3-1 and TRBJ2-3; D is possibly TRBD2 (6 bases). The sample was PBMCs, taken on the day of the yellow fever booster vaccination. This TCR came from a man aged 25 to 40 who received the YFV17D yellow fever vaccine. The CDR3 DNA sequence: TGTGCCAGCAGCCAAGACGGGACTCGCACAGATACGCAGTATTTT. It specifies CASSQDGTRTDTQYF.